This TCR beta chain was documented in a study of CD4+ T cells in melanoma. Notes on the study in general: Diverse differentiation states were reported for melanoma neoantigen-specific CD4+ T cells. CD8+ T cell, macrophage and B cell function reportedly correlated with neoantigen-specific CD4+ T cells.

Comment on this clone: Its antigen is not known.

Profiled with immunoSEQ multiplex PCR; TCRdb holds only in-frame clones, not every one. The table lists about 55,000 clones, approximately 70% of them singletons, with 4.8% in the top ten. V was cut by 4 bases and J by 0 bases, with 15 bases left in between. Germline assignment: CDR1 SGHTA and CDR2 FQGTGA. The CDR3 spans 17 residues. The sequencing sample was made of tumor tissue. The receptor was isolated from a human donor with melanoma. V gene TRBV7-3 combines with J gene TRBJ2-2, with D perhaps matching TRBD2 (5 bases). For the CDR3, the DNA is TGTGCCAGCAGCTCCAGGACTGAAAGATCGAACACCGGGGAGCTGTTTTTT. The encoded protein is CASSSRTERSNTGELFF. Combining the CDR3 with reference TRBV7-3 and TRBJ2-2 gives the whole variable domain GAGVSQTPSNKVTEKGKYVELRCDPISGHTALYWYRQSLGQGPEFLIYFQGTGAADDSGLPNDRFFAVRPEGSVSTLKIQRTERGDSAVYLCASSSRTERSNTGELFFGEGSRLTVL.